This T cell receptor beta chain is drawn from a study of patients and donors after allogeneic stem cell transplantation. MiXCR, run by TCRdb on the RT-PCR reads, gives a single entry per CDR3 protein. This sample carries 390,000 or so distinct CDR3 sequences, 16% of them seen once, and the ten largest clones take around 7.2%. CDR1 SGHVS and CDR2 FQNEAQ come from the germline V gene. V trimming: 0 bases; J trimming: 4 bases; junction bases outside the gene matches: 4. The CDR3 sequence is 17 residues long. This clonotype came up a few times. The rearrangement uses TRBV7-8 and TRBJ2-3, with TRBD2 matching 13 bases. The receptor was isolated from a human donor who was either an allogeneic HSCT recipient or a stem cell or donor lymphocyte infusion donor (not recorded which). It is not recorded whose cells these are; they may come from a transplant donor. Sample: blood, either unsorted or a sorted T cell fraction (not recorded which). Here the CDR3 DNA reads TGTGCCAGCAGCTTAGCAGGACTAGCGGGAGCATCAGATACGCAGTATTTT. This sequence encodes CASSLAGLAGASDTQYF.